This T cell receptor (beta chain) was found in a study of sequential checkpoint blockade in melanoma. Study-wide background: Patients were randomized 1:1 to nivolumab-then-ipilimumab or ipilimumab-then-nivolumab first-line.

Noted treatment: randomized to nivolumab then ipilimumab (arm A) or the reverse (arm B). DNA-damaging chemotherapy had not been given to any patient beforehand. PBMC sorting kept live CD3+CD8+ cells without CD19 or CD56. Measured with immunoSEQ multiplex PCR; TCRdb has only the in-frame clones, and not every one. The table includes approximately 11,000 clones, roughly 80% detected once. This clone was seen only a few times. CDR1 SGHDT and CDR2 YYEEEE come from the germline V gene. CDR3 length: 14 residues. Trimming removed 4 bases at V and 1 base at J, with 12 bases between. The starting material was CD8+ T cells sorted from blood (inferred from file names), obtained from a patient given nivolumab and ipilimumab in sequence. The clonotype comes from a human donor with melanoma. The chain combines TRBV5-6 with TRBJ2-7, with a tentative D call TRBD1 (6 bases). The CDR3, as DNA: TGTGCCAGCAGCCTACAGGGAATGTCCTACGAGCAGTACTTC. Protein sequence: CASSLQGMSYEQYF.